This T cell receptor (beta chain) is drawn from a study of T cells in Graves' hyperthyroidism and ophthalmopathy. To note about this clonotype: What it binds is unknown.

There were TCR beta CDR3 regions amplified from RNA transcripts. The HTBI primer set served for first-round RT-PCR of the TCR CDR3. TCRdb analysed the multiplex PCR reads with MiXCR anew, one entry per CDR3 protein. The sample consists of fewer than 650,000 distinct CDR3 sequences, about 46% of them appearing once. Orbital computed tomography and thyroid ultrasound, together with serum TRAb and thyroxine and clinical symptoms, were used for diagnoses. Study-level findings and limits: From stable hyperthyroidism, ophthalmopathy was separated by a 13 V-J model. Ophthalmopathy was identified by the model a median around 6.3 months ahead of onset. Peripheral blood also featured most of the thyroid clonotypes expanded above 0.001.

Germline CDR1 and CDR2: ENHRY and SYGVKD. The CDR3 sequence is 15 residues long. The V gene end was trimmed by 7 bases and the J gene end by 5 bases; junction bases not matched to a gene: 9. The sample taken for sequencing was peripheral blood or thyroid tissue (not recorded which). The rearrangement uses TRBV10-3 and TRBJ2-2, with TRBD2 identical over 8 bases. The TCR originated in an adult woman with Graves' disease, either hyperthyroidism or ophthalmopathy (not recorded which). In DNA form, the CDR3 reads TGTGCCATCACCCCACACAGCGGGAGAACCGGGGAGCTGTTTTTT. Translated: CAITPHSGRTGELFF.